These 5 T cell receptor beta chains were all obtained from the same sample, sequenced in a study of blood T cells in healthy people across ages (dated by TCRdb to between 2015 and 2016). Library construction relied on 5' RACE. Sequencing relied on an Illumina HiSeq 2500. A second PCR of roughly 7 to 11 cycles was performed with a sample-barcoded 5' primer and a J-beta primer mix. TCRdb's own reprocessing of the public reads used fastp at Q25 and MiXCR and kept productive beta chains. Each entry merges the rows of one CDR3 protein and shows their most common DNA and genes. In this sample the table shows 1.5 million to 2 million distinct CDR3 sequences, just under 50% of which occur a single time. The ten largest clones take up about 2.1% of the sample. Source material: blood. These receptors came from a woman in her forties in good health.

The J gene is TRBJ2-1, the V gene TRBV20-1; D may match TRBD1 or TRBD2 (5 bases each). Looked up from germline, CDR1 is DFQATT and CDR2 is SNEGSKA (reference sequence). The CDR3 loop spans 15 amino acids. V dropped 6 bases and J dropped 3 bases, with 18 bases sitting between them. Written as DNA, the CDR3 is TGCAGTGCCAAAACGATGGGACGGATCTACAATGAGCAGTTCTTC. Encoded protein: CSAKTMGRIYNEQFF.

The chain has TRBV6-5 and TRBJ2-5; D remains ambiguous. V lost 6 bases, J lost 11 bases, and 25 bases lay in between. Germline assignment: CDR1 MNHEY and CDR2 SVGAGI. CDR3 length equals 15 residues. CDR3: CASRSRVLRRNEQYF. DNA for the CDR3: TGTGCCAGCAGATCCCGGGTCTTGAGACGCAATGAGCAGTACTTC.

The CDR3 spells CASSNFGTAYEQYF. The DNA for the CDR3 is TGTGCCAGCAGTAACTTTGGGACAGCCTACGAGCAGTACTTC. The chain couples TRBV6-2 or TRBV6-3 to TRBJ2-7; 7 bases map to TRBD1. The ends lost 5 bases at V and 2 bases at J; junction bases unmatched: 6. CDR1 and CDR2 (germline): MNHEY, SVGEGT. The CDR3 has 14 amino acids.

Turning to this clonotype: Its ends do not fully match the called genes, so a read error is possible. The V gene is TRBV6-2 or TRBV6-3, the J gene TRBJ2-1, with 8 bases aligning to TRBD1. CDR1 is MNHEY and CDR2 is SVGEGT in the germline V gene. This CDR3 has 15 residues. The DNA for the CDR3 is TGTGTCAGCAGTTACGCGGGGACAGGTTACAATGAGCAGTTCTTC. Translating it yields CVSSYAGTGYNEQFF.

This clonotype was recorded a few times. V is TRBV7-8 and J is TRBJ2-5; the D gene is possibly TRBD2 (6 bases). The length of the CDR3 is 17 residues. With 4 bases removed from V and 2 bases from J, the gap between germline ends came to 20 bases. The germline V gene encodes CDR1 SGHVS and CDR2 FQNEAQ. CDR3 region: CASSSSTSRGEQETQYF. The DNA for the CDR3 is TGTGCCAGCAGCTCCTCGACTAGTCGAGGGGAACAAGAGACCCAGTACTTC.